Below, one TCR beta chain is given with its context. The sample comes from a study of blood T cell repertoires in COVID-19. Study at large: The analysed material was cDNA or gDNA that came from T cells, B-cell-depleted T cells, or PBMCs.

Cohorts were based on clinical histories the participants reported. As originally analysed: Scientists estimated how many nucleated cells there were by amplifying reference gene primers. TCRdb's copy holds only in-frame clones and misses some; the assay was immunoSEQ multiplex PCR. The DNA was the basis for D and trimming; V, J and clone size are from that table. The sample holds 350,000 to 450,000 clones, around 83% seen once. The sequencing input was PBMCs or T cells enriched from blood (not recorded which). The TCR was taken from a woman between 45 and 65 years old who had recovered from COVID-19.

CDR3 nucleotides: TGTGCCAGCAGCTTACCTAGCGGGGGATTTACAGATACGCAGTATTTT. It codes for CASSLPSGGFTDTQYF. This sequence joins TRBV13 and TRBJ2-3; 10 bases line up with TRBD2. This CDR3 is 16 amino acids long. The V and J ends lost 2 bases and 3 bases, in that order; junction bases with no gene match: 5. Germline assignment: CDR1 PRHDT and CDR2 FYEKMQ (reference sequence).